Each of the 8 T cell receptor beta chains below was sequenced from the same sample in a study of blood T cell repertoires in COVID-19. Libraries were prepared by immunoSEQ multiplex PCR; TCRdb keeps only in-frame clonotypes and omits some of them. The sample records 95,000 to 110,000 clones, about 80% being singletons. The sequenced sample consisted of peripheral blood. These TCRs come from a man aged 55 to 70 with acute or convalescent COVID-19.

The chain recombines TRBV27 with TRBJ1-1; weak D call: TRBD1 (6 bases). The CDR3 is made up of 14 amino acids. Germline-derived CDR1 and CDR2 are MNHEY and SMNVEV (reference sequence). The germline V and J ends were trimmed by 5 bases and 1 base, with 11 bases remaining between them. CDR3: CASSGQTKNTEAFF. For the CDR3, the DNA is TGTGCCAGCAGTGGACAGACGAAGAACACTGAAGCTTTCTTT.

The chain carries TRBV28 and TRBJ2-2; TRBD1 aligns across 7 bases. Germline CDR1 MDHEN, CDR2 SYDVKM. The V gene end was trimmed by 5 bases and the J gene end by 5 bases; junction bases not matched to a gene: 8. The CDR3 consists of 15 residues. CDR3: CASSKVSGGTGELFF. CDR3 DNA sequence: TGTGCCAGCAGTAAGGTGTCAGGGGGAACCGGGGAGCTGTTTTTT.

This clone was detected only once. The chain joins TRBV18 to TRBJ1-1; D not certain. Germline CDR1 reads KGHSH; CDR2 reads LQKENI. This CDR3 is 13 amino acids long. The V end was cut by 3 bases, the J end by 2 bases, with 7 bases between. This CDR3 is CASSPRANTEAFF. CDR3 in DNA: TGTGCCAGCTCACCCCGAGCTAACACTGAAGCTTTCTTT.

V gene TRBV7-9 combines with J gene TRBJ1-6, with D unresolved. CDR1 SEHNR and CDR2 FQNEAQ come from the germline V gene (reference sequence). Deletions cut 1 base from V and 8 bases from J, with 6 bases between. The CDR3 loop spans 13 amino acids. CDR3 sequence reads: CASSLVSDSPLHF. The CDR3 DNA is TGTGCCAGCAGCTTAGTATCTGATTCACCCCTCCACTTT.

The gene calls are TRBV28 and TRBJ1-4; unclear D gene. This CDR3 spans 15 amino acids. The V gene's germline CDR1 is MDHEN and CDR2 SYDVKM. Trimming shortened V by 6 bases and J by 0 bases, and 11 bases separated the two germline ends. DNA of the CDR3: TGTGCCAGCAGGCTGACCGGGGCAACTAATGAAAAACTGTTTTTT. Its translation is CASRLTGATNEKLFF.

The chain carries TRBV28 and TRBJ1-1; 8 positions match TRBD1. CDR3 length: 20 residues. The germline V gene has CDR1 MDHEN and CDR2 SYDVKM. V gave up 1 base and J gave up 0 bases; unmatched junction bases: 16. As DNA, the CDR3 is TGTGCCAGCAGTTTATCTCAGGGGGCGGGAAGGATAGGAATGAACACTGAAGCTTTCTTT. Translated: CASSLSQGAGRIGMNTEAFF.

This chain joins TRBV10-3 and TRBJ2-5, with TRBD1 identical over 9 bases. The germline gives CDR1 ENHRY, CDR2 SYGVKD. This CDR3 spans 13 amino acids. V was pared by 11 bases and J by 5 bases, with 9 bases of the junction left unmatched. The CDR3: CAAQTGGQETQYF. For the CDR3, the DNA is TGTGCCGCGCAGACAGGGGGACAGGAGACCCAGTACTTC.

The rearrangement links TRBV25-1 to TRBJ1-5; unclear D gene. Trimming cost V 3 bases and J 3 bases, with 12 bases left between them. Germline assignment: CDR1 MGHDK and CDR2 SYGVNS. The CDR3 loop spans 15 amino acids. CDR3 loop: CASSEGGRDNQPQHF. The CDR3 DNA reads TGTGCCAGCAGTGAGGGTGGTCGGGACAATCAGCCCCAGCATTTT.